These T cell receptor beta chains were read from a single sample in a study of T cells in Graves' hyperthyroidism and ophthalmopathy. TCRdb reprocessed the multiplex PCR reads with MiXCR, giving one entry per CDR3 protein. The sample records about 510,000 distinct CDR3 sequences, over 45% being singletons. Sequencing was carried out using peripheral blood or thyroid tissue (not recorded which). All receptors derive from an adult woman with Graves' disease, either hyperthyroidism or ophthalmopathy (not recorded which). Each CDR3 is given with its conserved first and last residue. Each record gives: J gene, V gene, D gene, CDR3 protein. The D gene is left open where the match is weak.

j_call: TRBJ1-5; v_call: TRBV7-7; d_call: .; cdr3_aa: CASSSPGFGNNQPQHF
j_call: TRBJ2-6; v_call: TRBV15; d_call: .; cdr3_aa: CATSTGSGANVLTF
j_call: TRBJ2-5; v_call: TRBV4-1; d_call: .; cdr3_aa: CASSPERYQETQYF
j_call: TRBJ1-4; v_call: TRBV7-2; d_call: TRBD1; cdr3_aa: CASSLDRGDEKLFF
j_call: TRBJ1-4; v_call: TRBV5-1; d_call: .; cdr3_aa: CASSFPGSGEKLFF
j_call: TRBJ1-2; v_call: TRBV29-1; d_call: TRBD1; cdr3_aa: CSVERDRGAYGYTF
j_call: TRBJ1-2; v_call: TRBV7-9; d_call: .; cdr3_aa: CASSPPGFYGYTF
j_call: TRBJ2-7; v_call: TRBV6-1; d_call: .; cdr3_aa: CASTQPGFAEQYF
j_call: TRBJ1-5; v_call: TRBV7-9; d_call: .; cdr3_aa: CASTLDDQPQHF
j_call: TRBJ1-5; v_call: TRBV19; d_call: TRBD1; cdr3_aa: CASSFRDRVANQPQHF
j_call: TRBJ1-1; v_call: TRBV20-1; d_call: .; cdr3_aa: CSASPGPGTEAFF
j_call: TRBJ1-1; v_call: TRBV2; d_call: .; cdr3_aa: CASTTDGKNTEAFF
j_call: TRBJ2-2; v_call: TRBV24-1; d_call: TRBD1; cdr3_aa: CATSDPRQGQNTGELFF
j_call: TRBJ2-5; v_call: TRBV7-7; d_call: TRBD1; cdr3_aa: CASSMGQGVETQYF
j_call: TRBJ2-7; v_call: TRBV12-3/TRBV12-4; d_call: .; cdr3_aa: CANSWTALYEQYF
j_call: TRBJ1-1; v_call: TRBV2; d_call: TRBD1; cdr3_aa: CASTGTELNTEAFF
j_call: TRBJ1-1; v_call: TRBV15; d_call: .; cdr3_aa: CATSRDWGSEALF
j_call: TRBJ2-7; v_call: TRBV7-7; d_call: TRBD1; cdr3_aa: CASSLVQGDEQYF
j_call: TRBJ1-3; v_call: TRBV7-9; d_call: .; cdr3_aa: CASSLLQGTNTIYF
j_call: TRBJ1-6; v_call: TRBV7-9; d_call: .; cdr3_aa: CASSADWGSNSPLHF
j_call: TRBJ1-6; v_call: TRBV12-3/TRBV12-4; d_call: .; cdr3_aa: CASSLWERDSPLHF
j_call: TRBJ1-6; v_call: TRBV15; d_call: TRBD1; cdr3_aa: CATSRDMGQGNSPLHF
j_call: TRBJ2-5; v_call: TRBV4-2; d_call: .; cdr3_aa: CASSEGGVGDQETQYF
j_call: TRBJ1-1; v_call: TRBV7-9; d_call: .; cdr3_aa: CASTQRGGGENTEAFF
j_call: TRBJ2-6; v_call: TRBV9; d_call: TRBD1; cdr3_aa: CASSRDQGQGANVLTF
j_call: TRBJ2-7; v_call: TRBV11-2; d_call: .; cdr3_aa: CASSLDSRVYEQYF
j_call: TRBJ1-1; v_call: TRBV9; d_call: .; cdr3_aa: CASSVGPLNTEAFF
j_call: TRBJ2-5; v_call: TRBV7-9; d_call: .; cdr3_aa: CASTFVGYQETQYF
j_call: TRBJ1-2; v_call: TRBV5-4; d_call: TRBD1; cdr3_aa: CASSPGSRGHYGYTF
j_call: TRBJ1-1; v_call: TRBV7-9; d_call: TRBD1; cdr3_aa: CASATDRWNTEAFF
j_call: TRBJ2-7; v_call: TRBV14; d_call: TRBD2; cdr3_aa: CASSQRASGTLSSSYEQYF
j_call: TRBJ1-2; v_call: TRBV3-1; d_call: .; cdr3_aa: CASSQVLGGSGYTF
j_call: TRBJ1-6; v_call: TRBV7-9; d_call: .; cdr3_aa: CASSSGLHNSPLHF
j_call: TRBJ1-4; v_call: TRBV2; d_call: TRBD1; cdr3_aa: CASCPGGTGLQGKLFF
j_call: TRBJ2-7; v_call: TRBV29-1; d_call: TRBD2; cdr3_aa: CSVRIGGGTYEQYF
j_call: TRBJ1-5; v_call: TRBV20-1; d_call: TRBD1; cdr3_aa: CSARDSRGVRTQPQHF
j_call: TRBJ2-7; v_call: TRBV29-1; d_call: TRBD1; cdr3_aa: CSVGTVRQSSYEQYF
j_call: TRBJ2-7; v_call: TRBV7-2; d_call: TRBD1; cdr3_aa: CASRLGDRVYEQYF
j_call: TRBJ2-2; v_call: TRBV7-6; d_call: TRBD2; cdr3_aa: CASSSGLAGFGELFF
j_call: TRBJ2-5; v_call: TRBV12-3/TRBV12-4; d_call: TRBD2; cdr3_aa: CASSFQGLGGGETQYF
j_call: TRBJ1-2; v_call: TRBV19; d_call: TRBD1; cdr3_aa: CASRHSRDRDLSGYTF
j_call: TRBJ1-5; v_call: TRBV2; d_call: TRBD1; cdr3_aa: CASSEGDREVQPQHF
j_call: TRBJ2-5; v_call: TRBV7-9; d_call: TRBD2; cdr3_aa: CASSTLGDGRARGETQYF
j_call: TRBJ1-6; v_call: TRBV20-1; d_call: TRBD1; cdr3_aa: CSARGGTDNSPLHF